The 3 T cell receptor beta chains presented below share a single source sample, sequenced in a study of T cells in Graves' hyperthyroidism and ophthalmopathy. Amplification yielded TCR beta CDR3 regions, with RNA transcripts as the source. The primer set for the first-round RT-PCR of the TCR CDR3 was HTBI. MiXCR was run by TCRdb on the multiplex PCR reads, yielding one entry per CDR3 protein. In the table there are roughly 570,000 distinct CDR3 sequences, 15% to 19% of which are singletons. Input material: blood. These receptors were collected from a woman in her 30s with Graves' hyperthyroidism.

The V call is TRBV7-9, the J call TRBJ2-2; 7 bases fit TRBD1. There are 15 residues in the CDR3. CDR1 and CDR2 from the germline V gene are SEHNR and FQNEAQ (reference sequence). V gave up 5 bases and J gave up 7 bases; unmatched junction bases: 10. The CDR3 coding sequence is TGTGCCAGCAGCCAAAGACAGGGTCGGGACGGGGAGCTGTTTTTT. It yields the protein CASSQRQGRDGELFF.

V usage is TRBV7-2 and J usage is TRBJ2-3, with D perhaps TRBD2 (5 bases). Germline V gene lookup returns CDR1 SGHTA and CDR2 FQGNSA. CDR3 length equals 14 residues. Trimming removed 10 bases at V and 7 bases at J, with 21 bases between. This CDR3 reads CATADGTSANTQYF. CDR3 coding DNA: TGTGCCACAGCGGACGGTACGTCCGCGAATACGCAGTATTTT.

On this clonotype: A junction boundary mismatches the germline segment, possibly from a read error. This chain links TRBV7-2 with TRBJ1-2; no firm D call. Germline lookup yields CDR1 SGHTA and CDR2 FQGNSA. This CDR3 region has 15 residues. The CDR3 DNA sequence: TGCGCCAGCAGCCAAGATTCAACAGCATTCTATGGCTACACCTTC. It encodes CASSQDSTAFYGYTF.